These 24 T cell receptor beta chains originate from one sample sequenced in a study of STAT5B mutations in CD4+ large granular lymphocyte leukemia. The protocol was immunoSEQ multiplex PCR, while the TCRdb copy is restricted to in-frame clones and leaves out a portion. The sample holds about 30,000 clones, about four fifths seen once. The material sequenced was CD4+ T cells from blood buffy coats. These receptors all stem from a human donor in good health.

The rearrangement uses TRBV25-1 and TRBJ2-7, with 8 bases aligning to TRBD1. CDR3 length: 13 residues. CDR1 MGHDK and CDR2 SYGVNS come from the germline V gene. With 6 bases clipped from V and 4 bases from J, the junction kept 5 bases outside the gene matches. The CDR3 here is CASRPGTGYEQYF. The CDR3 region has the DNA TGTGCCAGCAGACCCGGGACAGGATACGAGCAGTACTTC.

V and J are TRBV12-5 and TRBJ2-3; no definite D call. Looked up from germline, CDR1 is LGHNT and CDR2 is FRNRAP. Trimming stripped 6 bases from V and 6 bases from J, with 19 bases between. The CDR3 covers 15 residues. CDR3 sequence reads: CASGVYTGVSDTQYF. The CDR3 DNA is TGTGCTAGTGGCGTATACACGGGCGTTAGCGATACGCAGTATTTT.

This clone has a single count. The V and J genes are TRBV5-1 and TRBJ2-5; 8 bases are a match to TRBD1. This CDR3 region has 14 residues. V was clipped by 0 bases and J by 3 bases; unmatched bases: 1. CDR1 and CDR2 from the germline V gene are SGHRS and YFSETQ. The CDR3 region is CASSLGTGKETQYF. CDR3 sequence (DNA): TGCGCCAGCAGCTTGGGGACAGGGAAAGAGACCCAGTACTTC. The whole variable domain, remainder taken from reference TRBV5-1 and TRBJ2-5, is KAGVTQTPRYLIKTRGQQVTLSCSPISGHRSVSWYQQTPGQGLQFLFEYFSETQRNKGNFPGRFSGRQFSNSRSEMNVSTLELGDSALYLCASSLGTGKETQYFGPGTRLLVL.

The V and J genes are TRBV7-2 and TRBJ2-4; TRBD2 matches 7 bases. CDR1 is SGHTA and CDR2 is FQGNSA in the germline V gene. The ends lost 5 bases at V and 7 bases at J; junction bases unmatched: 5. This CDR3 contains 13 residues. The CDR3 DNA is TGTGCCAGCAGCCCCGGGAGGTCGAACATTCAGTACTTC. Translated: CASSPGRSNIQYF.

This rearrangement joins TRBV30 to TRBJ1-3, with TRBD1 as a possible D gene (6 bases). There are 12 residues in the CDR3. Germline CDR1 reads GTSNPN; CDR2 reads SVGIG (reference sequence). V lost 4 bases and J 2 bases, leaving 6 bases between the germline ends. CDR3 nucleotides: TGTGCCTGGAACAGGGCTGGAAACACCATATATTTT. It codes for CAWNRAGNTIYF. Drawing the rest from reference TRBV30 and TRBJ1-3, the complete variable domain is SQTIHQWPATLVQPVGSPLSLECTVEGTSNPNLYWYRQAAGRGLQLLFYSVGIGQISSEVPQNLSASRPQDRQFILSSKKLLLSDSGFYLCAWNRAGNTIYFGEGSWLTVV.

The rearrangement joins TRBV6-6 to TRBJ1-4; D perhaps matches TRBD1 (6 bases). Germline loops: CDR1 MNHNY, CDR2 SVGAGI (reference sequence). This CDR3 has 15 amino acids. V dropped 7 bases and J dropped 5 bases, with 17 bases sitting between them. The CDR3 DNA follows: TGTGCCAGCAACATTCCCGGGACACTGAATGAAAAACTGTTTTTT. This translates into CASNIPGTLNEKLFF.

This clone was counted between two and nine times. CDR3 nucleotides: TGTGCCAGTGCAACCGGGGGCTTAAGCGCAGATACGCAGTATTTT. Its protein is CASATGGLSADTQYF. This chain joins TRBV19 and TRBJ2-3; perhaps D is TRBD1 or TRBD2 (6 bases each). The germline V and J ends were trimmed by 8 bases and 4 bases, with 19 bases remaining between them. Germline V CDR1 and CDR2: LNHDA, SQIVND (reference sequence). The CDR3 totals 15 residues.

This clone came up a few times. The chain carries TRBV27 and TRBJ1-5, with a possible D match to TRBD1 (5 bases). CDR1 is MNHEY and CDR2 is SMNVEV in the germline V gene (reference sequence). The CDR3 sequence is 11 residues long. The ends were cut back, 8 bases at V and 7 bases at J, with 9 bases in the middle. Here the CDR3 DNA reads TGTGCCAGCGGCCGGGACCAGCCCCAGCATTTT. Translated, it gives CASGRDQPQHF.

This clone occurred a few times. The chain couples TRBV19 to TRBJ2-7, with 7 positions matching TRBD1. V shed 4 bases and J 4 bases; nucleotides not matched to a gene: 7. CDR1 is LNHDA, CDR2 SQIVND, per germline (reference sequence). The CDR3 covers 14 residues. CDR3 sequence reads: CASSRQGKAYEQYF. CDR3 sequence (DNA): TGTGCCAGTAGTAGACAGGGAAAGGCTTACGAGCAGTACTTC.

This chain uses TRBV28 with TRBJ2-1; 8 bases are a match to TRBD2. The CDR3 covers 15 residues. Germline values: CDR1 MDHEN, CDR2 SYDVKM. The J segment lost 6 bases and the V segment lost 1 base, leaving 5 bases of the junction unmatched. Here the CDR3 reads CASSLSGGPRNEQFF. The CDR3 bases are TGTGCCAGCAGTTTATCGGGAGGGCCTCGCAATGAGCAGTTCTTC.

J is TRBJ1-5 and V is TRBV7-2; TRBD1 might be the D (5 bases). Deletions cut 3 bases from V and 4 bases from J, with 19 bases between. The CDR3 runs to 17 residues. From germline, CDR1 is SGHTA and CDR2 FQGNSA. The CDR3 DNA sequence: TGTGCCAGCAGCTTTGGGAGCAGGCCAGGGAGGAATCAGCCCCAGCATTTT. This encodes CASSFGSRPGRNQPQHF.

This rearrangement joins TRBV7-2 to TRBJ2-4; possibly TRBD1 for D (5 bases). V was pared by 2 bases and J by 4 bases, with 15 bases between. This CDR3 comprises 16 residues. In germline, CDR1 is SGHTA, CDR2 FQGNSA. The CDR3 region has the DNA TGTGCCAGCAGCTTATCATCCGGCCAGGGTAAAAACATTCAGTACTTC. Protein product: CASSLSSGQGKNIQYF.

The genes are TRBV7-3 and TRBJ2-3; tentatively, D is TRBD2 (5 bases). This CDR3 spans 15 amino acids. Trimming removed 4 bases from V and 0 bases from J, with 11 bases in between. Germline lookup yields CDR1 SGHTA and CDR2 FQGTGA. This chain's CDR3 is CASSSSGGSTDTQYF. The DNA of the CDR3 is TGTGCCAGCAGCTCCAGTGGAGGAAGCACAGATACGCAGTATTTT.

The chain recombines TRBV5-5 with TRBJ2-1; 9 bases are a match to TRBD1. Unmatched junction bases numbered 14, after V lost 5 bases and J lost 5 bases. This CDR3 spans 17 amino acids. Germline V CDR1 and CDR2: SGHKS, YYEKEE (reference sequence). The CDR3 DNA reads as TGTGCCAGCAGGCATCGGGGGACAGGGCGGGAAGACAATGAGCAGTTCTTC. Residues: CASRHRGTGREDNEQFF.

This clone is categorized as medium-sized. The chain has TRBV14 and TRBJ2-7, with no clear D. This CDR3 has 11 residues. Trimming pared 1 base from V and 6 bases from J, leaving 4 bases between. Germline loops: CDR1 SGHDN, CDR2 FVKESK. The CDR3 here is CASSQGVEQYF. The CDR3 bases are TGTGCCAGCAGCCAAGGTGTCGAGCAGTACTTC.

This chain joins TRBV11-3 and TRBJ2-7; D may be TRBD1 (7 bases). CDR3 length equals 15 residues. Germline V CDR1 and CDR2: SGHNT, YENEEA. The V and J ends lost 5 bases and 6 bases respectively, with 20 bases between them. CDR3 DNA sequence: TGTGCCAGCAGCCAAATGGGGGACTCAGGGGGCGAGCAGTACTTC. Protein product: CASSQMGDSGGEQYF.

The chain carries TRBV14 and TRBJ1-1, with D possibly matching TRBD1 (6 bases). CDR3 length: 17 amino acids. The V and J ends lost 4 bases and 0 bases respectively, with 18 bases between them. Germline V CDR1 and CDR2: SGHDN, FVKESK. CDR3 sequence reads: CASSPLRGRGVNTEAFF. The CDR3 DNA follows: TGTGCCAGCAGCCCCCTCAGGGGAAGGGGGGTGAACACTGAAGCTTTCTTT.

The chain employs TRBV7-2 and TRBJ2-1; D remains unclear. The length of the CDR3 is 14 residues. CDR1 and CDR2 (germline): SGHTA, FQGNSA. With 2 bases removed from V and 5 bases from J, the gap between germline ends came to 10 bases. The CDR3 loop is CASSLRSLNNEQFF. In DNA form, the CDR3 reads TGTGCCAGCAGCTTACGGTCACTCAACAATGAGCAGTTCTTC.

The chain employs TRBV2 and TRBJ2-1, with a tentative D call TRBD1 (8 bases). The germline CDR1 and CDR2 sequences are SNHLY and FYNNEI. Trimming left V 6 bases short and J 8 bases short, with 20 bases between. The CDR3 loop spans 15 amino acids. This CDR3 is CASRGQESSGDEQFF. The CDR3 DNA follows: TGTGCCAGCAGGGGACAGGAATCGAGCGGGGATGAGCAGTTCTTC. Together with reference TRBV2 and TRBJ2-1, the CDR3 gives the full variable domain: EPEVTQTPSHQVTQMGQEVILRCVPISNHLYFYWYRQILGQKVEFLVSFYNNEISEKSEIFDDQFSVERPDGSNFTLKIRSTKLEDSAMYFCASRGQESSGDEQFFGPGTRLTVL.

The V and J genes are TRBV5-1 and TRBJ2-5; 8 nucleotides line up with TRBD2. V shed 2 bases, J shed 5 bases, and the junction held 8 bases outside the gene matches. Germline values: CDR1 SGHRS, CDR2 YFSETQ. The CDR3 sequence is 15 residues long. In DNA, the CDR3 is TGCGCCAGCAGCTTTTCAGCGGGAGTTAGTGAGACCCAGTACTTC. Its translation: CASSFSAGVSETQYF.

The V and J genes are TRBV7-2 and TRBJ2-5; D ambiguous. Germline V gene lookup returns CDR1 SGHTA and CDR2 FQGNSA. CDR3 size: 13 residues. Trimming took 1 base from V and 9 from J, leaving 12 bases between them. The CDR3 nucleotides are TGTGCCAGCAGCTTAGTGGGTAGTAGGGCCCAGTACTTC. Translating gives CASSLVGSRAQYF.

The chain couples TRBV11-1 to TRBJ2-7; D is possibly TRBD2 (6 bases). The CDR3 has 14 amino acids. The V gene lost 1 base and the J gene lost 3 bases, with 10 bases spanning the gap. Germline CDR1 is SGHAT and CDR2 is FQDESV (reference sequence). DNA for the CDR3: TGTGCCAGCAGCTTAGGGGAGGTGAACTACGAGCAGTACTTC. This sequence encodes CASSLGEVNYEQYF.

This chain links TRBV9 with TRBJ2-7, with TRBD2 identical over 14 bases. Germline V gene lookup returns CDR1 SGDLS and CDR2 YYNGEE. The ends lost 3 bases at V and 7 bases at J; junction bases unmatched: 9. This CDR3 region has 16 residues. CDR3 coding DNA: TGTGCCAGCAGCGCGGGGGGACTAGCGGGAGTTGAGGAGCAGTACTTC. Translating it yields CASSAGGLAGVEEQYF. Supplemented by reference TRBV9 and TRBJ2-7, the full variable domain reads DSGVTQTPKHLITATGQRVTLRCSPRSGDLSVYWYQQSLDQGLQFLIQYYNGEERAKGNILERFSAQQFPDLHSELNLSSLELGDSALYFCASSAGGLAGVEEQYFGPGTRLTVT.

This clone is a singleton in its sample. The chain combines TRBV6-5 with TRBJ1-2; TRBD1 matches at 10 bases. Germline assignment: CDR1 MNHEY and CDR2 SVGAGI. V lost 4 bases to trimming and J lost 2 bases; unmatched junction nucleotides: 7. CDR3 size: 16 residues. The CDR3 protein is CASSSSLGQGNYGYTF. CDR3 DNA sequence: TGTGCCAGCAGTTCCTCACTGGGACAGGGGAACTATGGCTACACCTTC.